This TCR beta chain was profiled in a study of blood T cell repertoires in COVID-19 (TCRdb year 2020). About the full investigation: Samples from collaborators originated in the United States, Italy and Spain and spanned both the acute and convalescent phases of COVID-19. Subjects who had been exposed to COVID-19, were actively infected with it, or had recovered from it provided the deeply sampled blood TCRbeta repertoires that made up the dataset. Samples came from the ongoing ImmuneRACE study (first 160 participants) plus 1,254 subjects from 6 global collaborators. The material from the prospective study consisted of cDNA or gDNA derived from T cells, B-cell-depleted T cells, or PBMCs. Sample metadata almost always included a de-identified subject ID, COVID-19 status, age in years and sex. The repertoires were made available in a free public database intended to serve as a resource for research on the immune response to SARS-CoV-2. Where available, HLA class I and class II types were taken from metadata supplied by the sample provider and were not determined by assay-based typing. General study outcomes and caveats: The amount of clinical and demographic metadata varied by source and participant and was provided uncurated.

CDR1 and CDR2, looked up from the germline V gene (reference sequence), are LNHDA and SQIVND. The germline ends are 10 bases apart after V is trimmed by 7 bases and J by 1 base. The CDR3, from cysteine to phenylalanine, totals 13 residues. Of the read, only the CDR3 DNA is kept; its 39 bases are in frame from base 1. The immunoSEQ Assay, a bias-controlled multiplex PCR, was used to amplify TCRbeta CDR3 regions from genomic DNA. The study's own analysis went as follows. The number of nucleated cells in each sample was estimated from the amplification of reference gene primers within the assay. To quantify the absolute abundance of each unique TCRbeta CDR3 rearrangement, sequence reads were collapsed and filtered. For each sample, productive Simpson clonality was calculated as the square root of Simpson's diversity index over productive rearrangements. TCRdb retrieved this table from immuneACCESS and kept in-frame rearrangements only. Not all clones are present; in checked studies, unresolved V genes account for under half, and no reason is known for the remainder. V and J calls and clone size are those listed in that table; D and trimming were worked out from the DNA. The sample table holds 270,000 or so clones, of which about four fifths were seen once. Roughly 3.1% of the sample comes from the top ten.

About this clone: The specificity of this receptor is unknown. No base-level quality is on record; no much larger clone is a single base apart.

Collaborating institutions collected whole blood in K2EDTA tubes following their own protocols. For TCRbeta analysis, collaborators shipped samples in one of three forms: frozen whole blood, isolated PBMCs, or DNA extracted from either of those sample types. Sequenced sample: peripheral blood. The chain uses TRBV19 and TRBJ1-2, with no confident D gene call. The TCR was taken from a woman in her late teens or twenties with acute or convalescent COVID-19. Here is the DNA: TGTGCCAGTATGAACACCCTTAACTATGGCTACACCTTC. The encoded protein is CASMNTLNYGYTF. Here the CDR3 is joined to the reference TRBV19 and TRBJ1-2 genes, and the full variable domain is: DGGITQSPKYLFRKEGQNVTLSCEQNLNHDAMYWYRQDPGQGLRLIYYSQIVNDFQKGDIAEGYSVSREKKESFPLTVTSAQKNPTAFYLCASMNTLNYGYTFGSGTRLTVV.